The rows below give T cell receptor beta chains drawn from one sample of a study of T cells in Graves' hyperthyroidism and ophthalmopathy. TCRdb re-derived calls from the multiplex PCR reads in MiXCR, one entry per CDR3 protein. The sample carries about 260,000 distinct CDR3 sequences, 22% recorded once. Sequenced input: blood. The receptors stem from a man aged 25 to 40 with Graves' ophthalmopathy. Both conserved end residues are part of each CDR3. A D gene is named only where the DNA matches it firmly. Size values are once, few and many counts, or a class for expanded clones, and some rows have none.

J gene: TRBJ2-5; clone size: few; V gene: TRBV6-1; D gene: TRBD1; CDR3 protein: CATAHARGQETQYF
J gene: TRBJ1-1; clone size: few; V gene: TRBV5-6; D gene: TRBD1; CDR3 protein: CASSSDRGRNTEAFF
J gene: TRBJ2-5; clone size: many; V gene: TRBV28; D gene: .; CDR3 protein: CASSFQGLGETQYF
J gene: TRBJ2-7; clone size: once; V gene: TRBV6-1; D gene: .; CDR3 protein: CASKPGTGTRRYEQYF
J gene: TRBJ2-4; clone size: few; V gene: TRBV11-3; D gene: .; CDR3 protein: CASSFRGPQKTNIQYF
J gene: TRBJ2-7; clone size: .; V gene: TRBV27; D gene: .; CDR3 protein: CASRSSGTAYEQYF
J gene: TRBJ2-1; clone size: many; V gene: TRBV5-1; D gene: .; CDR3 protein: CASSLGPTYNEQFF
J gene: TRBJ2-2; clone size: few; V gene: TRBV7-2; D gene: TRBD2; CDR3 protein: CASSWTSGPRELFF
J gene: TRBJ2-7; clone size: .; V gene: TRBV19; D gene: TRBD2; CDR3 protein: CASSISGRGNEQYF
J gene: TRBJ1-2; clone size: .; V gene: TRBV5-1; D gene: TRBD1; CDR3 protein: CASSNDREGNYGYTF
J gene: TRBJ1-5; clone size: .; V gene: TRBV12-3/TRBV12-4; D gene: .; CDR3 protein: CASSFRVNQPQHF
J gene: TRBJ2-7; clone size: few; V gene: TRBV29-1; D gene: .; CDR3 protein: CSVEEHPYEQYF
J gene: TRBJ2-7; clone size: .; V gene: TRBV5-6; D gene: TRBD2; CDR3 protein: CASSEKRGPYEQYF
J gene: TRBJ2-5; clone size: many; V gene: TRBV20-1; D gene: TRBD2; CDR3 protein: CSGAGEASETQYF
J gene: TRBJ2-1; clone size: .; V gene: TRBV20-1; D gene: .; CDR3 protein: CSASTVSTGANEQFF
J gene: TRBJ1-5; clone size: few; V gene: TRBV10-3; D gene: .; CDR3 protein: CAINPGPGDQPQHF
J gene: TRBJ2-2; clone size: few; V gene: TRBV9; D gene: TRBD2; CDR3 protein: CASSRLAGHTGELFF
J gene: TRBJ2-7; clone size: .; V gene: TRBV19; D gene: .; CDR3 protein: CASSPSRGSGYEQYF
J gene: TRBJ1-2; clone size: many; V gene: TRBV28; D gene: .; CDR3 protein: CASSAVNYGYTF
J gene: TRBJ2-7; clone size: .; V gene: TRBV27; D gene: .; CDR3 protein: CASKSRVSPYEQYF
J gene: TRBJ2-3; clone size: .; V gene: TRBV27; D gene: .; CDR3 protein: CASSLDGVDTQYF
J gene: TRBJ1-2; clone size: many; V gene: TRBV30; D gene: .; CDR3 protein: CAWSDRLLNGYTF
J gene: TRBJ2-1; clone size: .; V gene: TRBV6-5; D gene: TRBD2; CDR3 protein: CASSYPPSGAPNEQFF
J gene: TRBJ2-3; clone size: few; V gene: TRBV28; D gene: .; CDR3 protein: CASSLLRQASTDTQYF
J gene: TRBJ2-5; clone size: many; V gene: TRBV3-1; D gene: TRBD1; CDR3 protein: CASSPRQGAQETQYF
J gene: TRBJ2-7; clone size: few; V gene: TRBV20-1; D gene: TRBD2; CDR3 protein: CSTGGTTGYEQYF
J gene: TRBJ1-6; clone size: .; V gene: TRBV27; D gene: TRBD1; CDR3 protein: CASSLSGQGNSPLHF
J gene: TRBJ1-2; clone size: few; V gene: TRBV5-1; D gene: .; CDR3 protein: CASSGEQGLPYGYTF